These 28 T cell receptor beta chains share one sample of origin, sequenced in a study of blood T cell repertoires in COVID-19 (dated by TCRdb to the early 2020s). The library was generated by the immunoSEQ multiplex PCR assay. TCRdb took this table from immuneACCESS and kept in-frame rearrangements with V and J called. Such tables lack part of the clones; where checked against another copy, unresolved V genes explain under half of the gap, and the rest is unexplained. This sample lists around 150,000 clones; roughly 90% were detected once. The top ten clonotypes cover roughly a sixth of the sample. Sequenced: peripheral blood. The receptors come from a man aged 55 to 70 with active or convalescent COVID-19.

The chain has TRBV6-4 and TRBJ1-2; D perhaps matches TRBD1 (6 bases). The V gene's germline CDR1 is MRHNA and CDR2 SNTAGT. The CDR3 is made up of 13 amino acids. V lost 3 bases and J lost 7, with 12 bases in between. The DNA for the CDR3 is TGTGCCAGCAGTGAGAGACAGGCTTCTGGCTACACCTTC. Translation: CASSERQASGYTF.

This clone was seen just once. The V call is TRBV5-6, the J call TRBJ1-1; D might be TRBD1 (6 bases). Trimming removed 2 bases at V and 2 bases at J, with 13 bases between. The CDR3 spans 15 residues. Germline V gene lookup returns CDR1 SGHDT and CDR2 YYEEEE. The DNA of the CDR3 is TGTGCCAGCAGCTTACCCGGGACACCAAACACTGAAGCTTTCTTT. Protein product: CASSLPGTPNTEAFF.

The V call is TRBV24-1, the J call TRBJ1-5; weak D call: TRBD1 (6 bases). CDR1 KGHDR and CDR2 SFDVKD come from the germline V gene. CDR3 length: 13 residues. Trimming removed 5 bases at V and 4 bases at J, with 8 bases between. CDR3 region: CATSARGNQPQHF. DNA for the CDR3: TGTGCCACCAGTGCTAGGGGGAATCAGCCCCAGCATTTT.

The chain couples TRBV19 to TRBJ1-2; the match to TRBD1 covers 7 bases. CDR3 length: 15 amino acids. Per germline, CDR1 LNHDA and CDR2 SQIVND (reference sequence). V gave up 2 bases and J gave up 8 bases; unmatched junction bases: 11. Here the CDR3 DNA reads TGTGCCAGTAGTATAACCCCCGGGACAGAGCAAGGCTACACCTTC. It specifies CASSITPGTEQGYTF.

This clone has just one count. The J gene is TRBJ2-7, the V gene TRBV6-1, with a possible D match to TRBD1 (5 bases). Germline V gene sequence: CDR1 MNHNS, CDR2 SASEGT. The CDR3 contains 14 residues. Trimming removed 1 base from V and 6 bases from J, with 13 bases in between. The CDR3 spells CASSEDGGRGEQYF. The CDR3, as DNA: TGTGCCAGCAGTGAAGACGGTGGAAGGGGCGAGCAGTACTTC.

This sequence joins TRBV2 and TRBJ1-1; tentatively, D is TRBD1 (5 bases). The CDR3 is 14 residues long. The V gene's germline CDR1 is SNHLY and CDR2 FYNNEI. Between the trimmed V and J ends, which lost 6 bases and 1 base, there was a span of 12 bases. The CDR3: CASRSGTSNTEAFF. CDR3 in DNA: TGTGCCAGCAGGTCCGGGACTTCGAACACTGAAGCTTTCTTT. Based on the CDR3 plus reference TRBV2 and TRBJ1-1, the full variable domain is EPEVTQTPSHQVTQMGQEVILRCVPISNHLYFYWYRQILGQKVEFLVSFYNNEISEKSEIFDDQFSVERPDGSNFTLKIRSTKLEDSAMYFCASRSGTSNTEAFFGQGTRLTVV.

This rearrangement joins TRBV12-3 or TRBV12-4 to TRBJ1-1, with D perhaps TRBD1 (5 bases). The length of the CDR3 is 13 residues. The germline V and J ends were trimmed by 6 bases and 3 bases, with 11 bases remaining between them. The CDR3 sequence is CASRLQVDTEAFF. The CDR3 nucleotides read TGTGCCAGCAGATTACAGGTAGACACTGAAGCTTTCTTT.

This clone was recorded only once. The V and J genes are TRBV29-1 and TRBJ1-3; the D is unclear. The V end lost 3 bases, the J end lost 1 base, and 10 bases lay between the germline ends. The CDR3 spans 14 residues. The germline V gene has CDR1 SQVTM and CDR2 ANQGSEA. This CDR3 reads CSVDMRGSGNTIYF. In DNA form, the CDR3 reads TGCAGCGTTGACATGCGGGGATCTGGAAACACCATATATTTT. Full variable domain (outside the CDR3, taken from reference TRBV29-1 and TRBJ1-3): SAVISQKPSRDICQRGTSLTIQCQVDSQVTMMFWYRQQPGQSLTLIATANQGSEATYESGFVIDKFPISRPNLTFSTLTVSNMSPEDSSIYLCSVDMRGSGNTIYFGEGSWLTVV.

The V gene is TRBV11-2, the J gene TRBJ1-1; D uncertain. CDR3 size: 13 residues. The germline gives CDR1 SGHAT, CDR2 FQNNGV. Trimming left V 5 bases short and J 7 bases short, with 14 bases between. CDR3 sequence: CASSPAAVGEAFF. The CDR3 bases are TGTGCCAGCAGCCCCGCCGCGGTGGGTGAAGCTTTCTTT.

The chain recombines TRBV7-6 with TRBJ2-7; TRBD2 matches 10 bases. Germline assignment: CDR1 SGHVS and CDR2 FNYEAQ. The CDR3 has 14 residues. The ends lost 5 bases at V and 4 bases at J; junction bases unmatched: 5. The CDR3 DNA reads as TGTGCCAGCAGCCCAGCGGGAGGGAGTTACGAGCAGTACTTC. It is translated as CASSPAGGSYEQYF.

The rearrangement uses TRBV18 and TRBJ1-2, with 8 bases fitting TRBD1. With V trimmed by 8 bases and J by 5 bases, 4 bases remained unmatched. From germline, CDR1 is KGHSH and CDR2 LQKENI. This CDR3 spans 12 amino acids. The CDR3 nucleotides are TGTGCCAGCACGGACAGGGTGTATGGCTACACCTTC. Protein product: CASTDRVYGYTF.

The rearrangement joins TRBV5-4 to TRBJ2-7; 8 nucleotides align to TRBD1. Germline trimming cut 0 bases from V and 7 bases from J; bases unmatched to any gene: 9. CDR1 is SGHNT, CDR2 YYREEE, per germline (reference sequence). The CDR3 runs to 15 residues. The chain's CDR3 is CASSLGPQGAVEQYF. The CDR3 DNA sequence: TGTGCCAGCAGCTTGGGCCCCCAGGGGGCTGTTGAGCAGTACTTC.

The genes are TRBV6-6 and TRBJ2-5; D uncertain. The ends were cut back, 2 bases at V and 3 bases at J, with 7 bases in the middle. The CDR3 totals 13 residues. Per the germline V gene, CDR1 is MNHNY and CDR2 is SVGAGI (reference sequence). DNA for the CDR3: TGTGCCAGCAGTTACGGAGAAGAAGAGACCCAGTACTTC. This translates into CASSYGEEETQYF.

The genes are TRBV2 and TRBJ1-4, with no clear D. The CDR3 length is 12 residues. With 7 bases removed from V and 7 bases from J, the gap between germline ends came to 10 bases. Germline CDR1 reads SNHLY; CDR2 reads FYNNEI. The CDR3 region is CASITVGEKLFF. The CDR3 coding sequence is TGTGCCAGCATCACAGTCGGTGAAAAACTGTTTTTT.

V gene TRBV10-3 combines with J gene TRBJ1-1; 9 bases align to TRBD1. V lost 6 bases and J lost 3; bases outside the gene matches: 11. The CDR3 runs to 16 residues. The germline V gene encodes CDR1 ENHRY and CDR2 SYGVKD. The CDR3 DNA reads as TGTGCCATCAGAGGGTCGGACAGGGGAAAGGACACTGAAGCTTTCTTT. Protein sequence: CAIRGSDRGKDTEAFF.

DNA of the CDR3: TGTGCCAGTAGTGTGCGGGAGGGAGAGACCCAGTACTTC. This sequence encodes CASSVREGETQYF. The rearrangement joins TRBV19 to TRBJ2-5; 9 nucleotides align to TRBD2. Trimming removed 5 bases from V and 4 bases from J; junction bases left unmatched: 2. Germline V lookup: CDR1 LNHDA, CDR2 SQIVND (reference sequence). CDR3 length: 13 amino acids. The variable domain in full, completed from reference TRBV19 and TRBJ2-5, reads DGGITQSPKYLFRKEGQNVTLSCEQNLNHDAMYWYRQDPGQGLRLIYYSQIVNDFQKGDIAEGYSVSREKKESFPLTVTSAQKNPTAFYLCASSVREGETQYFGPGTRLLVL.

For this clone: Other DNA sequences of this sample code for an identical CDR3. The genes are TRBV19 and TRBJ1-5; 8 bases are shared with TRBD1. V lost 3 bases, J lost 4 bases, and 5 bases stayed unmatched. The CDR3 is made up of 15 amino acids. CDR1 and CDR2 (germline): LNHDA, SQIVND (reference sequence). The DNA of the CDR3 is TGTGCCAGTAGTATCCGGGACAGGCCTAATCAGCCCCAGCATTTT. Translating gives CASSIRDRPNQPQHF.

The chain links TRBV5-6 to TRBJ2-7; the D gene is possibly TRBD2 (6 bases). CDR3 length: 16 amino acids. Trimming removed 4 bases at V and 3 bases at J, with 20 bases between. CDR1 is SGHDT and CDR2 is YYEEEE in the germline V gene. CDR3 DNA: TGTGCCAGCAGCGAGGGACTGAGGGCCCGTTTCTACGAGCAGTACTTC. It encodes CASSEGLRARFYEQYF.

This rearrangement joins TRBV10-3 to TRBJ2-1; a weak D match, TRBD1 (6 bases). Per germline, CDR1 ENHRY and CDR2 SYGVKD. This CDR3 comprises 13 residues. With 7 bases removed from V and 2 bases from J, the gap between germline ends came to 9 bases. CDR3 coding DNA: TGTGCCATCATGGCAGGGGCCTACAATGAGCAGTTCTTC. It is translated as CAIMAGAYNEQFF.

The genes are TRBV6-5 and TRBJ1-6, with 9 bases fitting TRBD1. Trimming at V came to 5 bases and at J to 7 bases, leaving 6 bases not matched to a gene. CDR1 and CDR2 from the germline V gene are MNHEY and SVGAGI. The CDR3 spans 15 residues. CDR3 DNA sequence: TGTGCCAGCAGTCCAACGGACAGGGGAAATTCACCCCTCCACTTT. Protein: CASSPTDRGNSPLHF.

The rearrangement links TRBV27 to TRBJ2-5; D is ambiguous. Germline CDR1 and CDR2: MNHEY and SMNVEV (reference sequence). The CDR3 runs 13 residues. With 5 bases removed from V and 5 bases from J, the gap between germline ends came to 12 bases. The CDR3 bases are TGTGCCAGCAGTCTTACTTGGTCGGAGACCCAGTACTTC. This sequence encodes CASSLTWSETQYF.

The J gene is TRBJ2-5, the V gene TRBV7-2; a weak D match, TRBD2 (6 bases). CDR1 is SGHTA and CDR2 is FQGNSA in the germline V gene. The V end lost 1 base, the J end lost 7 bases, and 16 bases lay between the germline ends. The length of the CDR3 is 15 residues. The CDR3 spells CASSLGGQGLGTQYF. CDR3 DNA sequence: TGTGCCAGCAGCTTAGGTGGGCAGGGACTGGGGACCCAGTACTTC. The complete variable domain, with remaining parts taken from reference TRBV7-2 and TRBJ2-5, reads GAGVSQSPSNKVTEKGKDVELRCDPISGHTALYWYRQSLGQGLEFLIYFQGNSAPDKSGLPSDRFSAERTGGSVSTLTIQRTQQEDSAVYLCASSLGGQGLGTQYFGPGTRLLVL.

V usage is TRBV29-1 and J usage is TRBJ1-1; 11 bases are a match to TRBD1. Losses at the gene ends were 7 bases for V and 5 bases for J; bases not matched to a gene: 6. There are 13 residues in the CDR3. Germline V gives CDR1 SQVTM, CDR2 ANQGSEA. This CDR3 reads CSGGTGGETEAFF. CDR3 sequence (DNA): TGCAGCGGAGGGACAGGGGGAGAGACTGAAGCTTTCTTT.

The chain joins TRBV7-2 to TRBJ1-6; maybe TRBD1 (5 bases). This CDR3 is built from 15 residues. Germline V lookup: CDR1 SGHTA, CDR2 FQGNSA. V gave up 6 bases and J gave up 8 bases, with 17 bases separating them. The CDR3: CASSFPGRDHSPLHF. Here the CDR3 DNA reads TGTGCCAGCAGTTTTCCCGGCAGGGATCATTCACCCCTCCACTTT.

The chain employs TRBV6-1 and TRBJ1-4; D is undetermined. Germline V CDR1 and CDR2: MNHNS, SASEGT. CDR3 size: 16 residues. Trimming shortened V by 0 bases and J by 8 bases, and 16 bases separated the two germline ends. CDR3 in DNA: TGTGCCAGCAGTGAAGCCAGGACTCCCAGGAGGGAAAAACTGTTTTTT. It encodes CASSEARTPRREKLFF.

This clone was seen only once. The same CDR3 can be traced to other DNA sequences in this sample. V usage is TRBV3-1 (or the pseudogene TRBV3-2) and J usage is TRBJ2-3; 7 bases are shared with TRBD2. Per the germline V gene, CDR1 is LGHDT and CDR2 is YNNKEL (reference sequence). The junction had 10 bases not matched to a gene; V was cut back by 3 bases and J by 7 bases. CDR3 size: 15 residues. The CDR3 loop is CASSQATSVRNTQYF. Here the CDR3 DNA reads TGTGCCAGCAGCCAGGCTACTAGCGTGAGGAATACGCAGTATTTT.

The chain combines TRBV6-4 with TRBJ1-6; possible D gene TRBD1, 6 bases. In germline, CDR1 is MRHNA, CDR2 SNTAGT. The CDR3 has 15 residues. The V end was cut by 3 bases, the J end by 6 bases, with 12 bases between. The CDR3 sequence is CASSERAGVNSPLHF. In DNA form, the CDR3 reads TGTGCCAGCAGTGAACGGGCAGGGGTTAATTCACCCCTCCACTTT.

V is TRBV19 and J is TRBJ1-1; 7 nucleotides line up with TRBD1. V dropped 6 bases and J dropped 0; count of bases not matched to a gene: 4. This CDR3 has 14 amino acids. From germline, CDR1 is LNHDA and CDR2 SQIVND (reference sequence). The CDR3: CASRNRGMNTEAFF. DNA of the CDR3: TGTGCCAGTAGGAACAGGGGTATGAACACTGAAGCTTTCTTT.